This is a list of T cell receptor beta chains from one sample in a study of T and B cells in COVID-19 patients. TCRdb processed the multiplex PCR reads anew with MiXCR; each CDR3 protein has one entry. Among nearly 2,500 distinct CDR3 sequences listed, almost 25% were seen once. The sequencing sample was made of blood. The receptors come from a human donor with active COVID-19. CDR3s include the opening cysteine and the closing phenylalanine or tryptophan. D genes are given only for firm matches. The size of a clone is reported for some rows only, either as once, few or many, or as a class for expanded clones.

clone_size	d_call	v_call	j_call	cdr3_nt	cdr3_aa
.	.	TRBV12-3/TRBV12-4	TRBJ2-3	TGTGCCAGCAGGCGGACAGCGTCTTGGGGTACGCAGTATTTT	CASRRTASWGTQYF
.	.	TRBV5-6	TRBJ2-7	TGTGCCAGCAGCAGTACTAGGGGGGCAGGTTTCTACGAGCAGTACTTC	CASSSTRGAGFYEQYF
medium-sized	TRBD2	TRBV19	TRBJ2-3	TGTGCCAGTAGTACCAATCTCGGGGCTAGCGGGAGGGATACGCAGTATTTT	CASSTNLGASGRDTQYF
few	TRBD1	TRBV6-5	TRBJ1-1	TGTGCCAGCAGCCGACAGGGGGCGTCTGAAGCTTTCTTT	CASSRQGASEAFF
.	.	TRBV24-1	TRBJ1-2	TGTGCCACCAGCCAGGGCTATGGCTACACCTTC	CATSQGYGYTF
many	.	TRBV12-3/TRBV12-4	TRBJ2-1	TGTGCCAGCAGTCCCCAGGCTCTTAGCTCCTACAATGAGCAGTTCTTC	CASSPQALSSYNEQFF
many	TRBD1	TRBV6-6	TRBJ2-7	TGTGCCAGCAGTTACGGGGACAGGGAAGGGGAGCAGTACTTC	CASSYGDREGEQYF
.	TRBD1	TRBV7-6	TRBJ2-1	TGTGCCAGCAGCCCTTTCCCGGGACAGGGGGCCTATGAGCAGTTCTTC	CASSPFPGQGAYEQFF
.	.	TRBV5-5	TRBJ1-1	TGTGCCAGCAGCTTGGCGGTAATGAACACTGAAGCTTTCTTT	CASSLAVMNTEAFF
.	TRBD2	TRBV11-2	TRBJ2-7	TGTGCCAGCAGCTTAGATCCGACTAGCCTGACGGTGCAGTACTTC	CASSLDPTSLTVQYF
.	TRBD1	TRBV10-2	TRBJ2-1	TGCGCCAGCAGCACAGGGGGCTACAATGAGCAGTTCTTC	CASSTGGYNEQFF
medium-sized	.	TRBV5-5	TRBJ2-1	TGTGCCAGCAGCTTAACAGTTATCTCCTACAATGAGCAGTTCTTC	CASSLTVISYNEQFF
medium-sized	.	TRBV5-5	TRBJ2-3	TGTGCCAGCAGTCCTTTCTCAGATACGCAGTATTTT	CASSPFSDTQYF
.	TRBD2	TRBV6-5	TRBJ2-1	TGTGCCAGCAGTTACTCTGGGGGATGGCTAGCGGGAGGGCGGGGGGTAAGAAATGAGCAGTTCTTC	CASSYSGGWLAGGRGVRNEQFF
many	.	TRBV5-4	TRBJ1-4	TGTGCCAGCAGCTCCGGCAGGGTGACTGAAAAACTGTTTTTT	CASSSGRVTEKLFF
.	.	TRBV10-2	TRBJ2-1	TGCGCCAGCAGTAATCCAGGGTACAATGAGCAGTTCTTC	CASSNPGYNEQFF
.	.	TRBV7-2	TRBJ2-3	TGTGCCAGCAGCTTATCTGTCACAGATACGCAGTATTTT	CASSLSVTDTQYF
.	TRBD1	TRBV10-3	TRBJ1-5	TGTGCCATCAGTGAGTCGTCGGGACAGGTTGATCAGCCCCAGCATTTT	CAISESSGQVDQPQHF
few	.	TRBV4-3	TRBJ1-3	TGCGCCAGCAGCCAAGCAGGGGTGAGAAACACCATATATTTT	CASSQAGVRNTIYF
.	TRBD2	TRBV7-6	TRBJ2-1	TGTGCCAGCAGCAAGACTAGCGGGACCTACAATGAGCAGTTCTTC	CASSKTSGTYNEQFF
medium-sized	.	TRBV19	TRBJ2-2	TGTGCCAGTAGTATTGGCGGGGAGCTGTTTTTT	CASSIGGELFF
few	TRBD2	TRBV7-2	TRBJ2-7	TGTGCCAGCAGCGTGACTAGCGGAGAATACGAGCAGTACTTC	CASSVTSGEYEQYF
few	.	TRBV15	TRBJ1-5	TGTGCCACCAGCCGGGGGGGGGGGCATAGCAATCAGCCCCAGCATTTT	CATSRGGGHSNQPQHF
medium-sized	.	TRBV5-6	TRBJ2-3	TGTGCCAGCAGCCGGGGGCCGACTAGCACAGATACGCAGTATTTT	CASSRGPTSTDTQYF
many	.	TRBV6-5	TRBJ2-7	TGTGCCAGCCGGGACTCCAACTCCTACGAGCAGTACTTC	CASRDSNSYEQYF
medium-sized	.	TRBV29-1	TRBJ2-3	TGCAGCGCCCGGCGCGCGGATACTAGCACAGATACGCAGTATTTT	CSARRADTSTDTQYF
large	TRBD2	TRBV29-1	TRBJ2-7	TGCAGCGTTGAAATTGCGGGAGGTCGATCCTACGAGCAGTACTTC	CSVEIAGGRSYEQYF
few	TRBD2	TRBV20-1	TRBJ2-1	TGCAGTGCTAGAGATCCCGCGGGAGGGGGCGATGAGCAGTTCTTC	CSARDPAGGGDEQFF
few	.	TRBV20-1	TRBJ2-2	TGCAGTGCCTCAGAGAGGCGATACACCGGGGAGCTGTTTTTT	CSASERRYTGELFF
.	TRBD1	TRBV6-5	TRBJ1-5	TGTGCCAGCAGCCACGACAGGGAGCTCAATAGCAATCAGCCCCAGCATTTT	CASSHDRELNSNQPQHF
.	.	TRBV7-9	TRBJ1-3	TGTGCCAGCAGCCTCACGGCAGGGACCGGAAACACCATATATTTT	CASSLTAGTGNTIYF
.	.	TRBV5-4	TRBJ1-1	TGTGCCAGCAGCTTCCCAGATAACACTGAAGCTTTCTTT	CASSFPDNTEAFF
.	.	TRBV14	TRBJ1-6	TGTGCCAGCAGCCAAGAGAGGGCGACGAATTCACCCCTCCACTTT	CASSQERATNSPLHF
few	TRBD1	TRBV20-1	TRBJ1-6	TGCAGTGCTTCGGACAGGGGGCTAAGTTCACCCCTCCACTTT	CSASDRGLSSPLHF
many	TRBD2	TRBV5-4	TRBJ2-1	TGTGCCAGCAGCTTGGGAGCGGGGATAAACTACAATGAGCAGTTCTTC	CASSLGAGINYNEQFF
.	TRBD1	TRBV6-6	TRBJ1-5	TGTGCCAGCACCGGGGGCGCAGGGGGGGGACAGCCCCAGCATTTT	CASTGGAGGGQPQHF
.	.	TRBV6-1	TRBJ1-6	TGTGCCAGCAGTGAAAAAGGGCCAAATTCACCCCTCCACTTT	CASSEKGPNSPLHF
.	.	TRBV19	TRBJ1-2	TGTGCCAGTAGTATAGATGGACTGTATGGCTACACCTTC	CASSIDGLYGYTF
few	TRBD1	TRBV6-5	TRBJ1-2	TGTGCCAGCAGTTGGACAGGGGGTCGCTATGGCTACACCTTC	CASSWTGGRYGYTF
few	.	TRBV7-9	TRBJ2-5	TGTGCCAGCAGCTTACCGGAGTTGGAGACCCAGTACTTC	CASSLPELETQYF
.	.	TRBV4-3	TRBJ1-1	TGCGCCAGCAGCCAAGAGGCAGGACTGAACACTGAAGCTTTCTTT	CASSQEAGLNTEAFF
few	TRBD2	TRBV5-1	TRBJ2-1	TGCGCCAGCAGCGGACTAGCGGGCGGCAATGAGCAGTTCTTC	CASSGLAGGNEQFF